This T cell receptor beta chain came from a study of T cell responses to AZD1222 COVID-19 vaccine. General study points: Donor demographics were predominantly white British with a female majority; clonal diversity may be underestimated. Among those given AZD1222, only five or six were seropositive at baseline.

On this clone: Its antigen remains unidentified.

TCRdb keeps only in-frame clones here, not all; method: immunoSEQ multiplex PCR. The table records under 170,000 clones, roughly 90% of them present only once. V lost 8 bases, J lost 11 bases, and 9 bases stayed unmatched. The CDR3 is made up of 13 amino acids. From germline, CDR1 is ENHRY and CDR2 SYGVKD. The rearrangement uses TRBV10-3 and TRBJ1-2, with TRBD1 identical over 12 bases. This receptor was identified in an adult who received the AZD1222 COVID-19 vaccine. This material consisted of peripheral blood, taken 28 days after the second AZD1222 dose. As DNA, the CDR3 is TGTGCCATCGGTTTACCGGGACAGGGGGCATACACCTTC. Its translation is CAIGLPGQGAYTF.